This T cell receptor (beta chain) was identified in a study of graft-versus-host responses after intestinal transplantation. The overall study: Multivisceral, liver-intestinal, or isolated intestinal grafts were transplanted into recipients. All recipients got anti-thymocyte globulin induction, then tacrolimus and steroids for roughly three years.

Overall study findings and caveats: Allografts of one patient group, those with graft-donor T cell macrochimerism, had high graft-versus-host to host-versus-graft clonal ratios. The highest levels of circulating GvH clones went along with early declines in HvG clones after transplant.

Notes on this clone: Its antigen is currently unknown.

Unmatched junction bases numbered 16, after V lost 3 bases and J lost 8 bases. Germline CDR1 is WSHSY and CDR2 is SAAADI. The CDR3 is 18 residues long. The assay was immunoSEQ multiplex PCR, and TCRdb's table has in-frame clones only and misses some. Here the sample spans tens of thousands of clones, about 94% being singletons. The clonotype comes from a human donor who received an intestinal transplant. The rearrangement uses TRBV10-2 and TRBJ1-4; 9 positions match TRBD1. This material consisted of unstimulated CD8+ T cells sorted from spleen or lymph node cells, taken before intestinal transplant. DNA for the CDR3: TGCGCCAGCAGTGATTATTTTGACAGGGGGAGATTTAGGGAAAAACTGTTTTTT. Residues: CASSDYFDRGRFREKLFF.